This TCR beta chain was captured in a study of human T cells and chemical hapten exposure. Overall study: Each patient's scalp received weekly diphenylcyclopropenone throughout the roughly 25-week study.

Time point specified: patch test 3, about 24 weeks after DPC sensitization. Treatment reported: therapeutic diphenylcyclopropenone sensitization with weekly scalp DPC. Deletions cut 6 bases from V and 6 bases from J, with 21 bases between. The CDR3 consists of 16 residues. Via MiXCR, TCRdb re-called the RACE reads, giving one row per CDR3 protein. The sample lists about 97,000 distinct CDR3 sequences; 25% to 30% were seen once. The sequence was collected from a man between 35 and 55 years old with alopecia areata. Some clones in this sample may be carry-over from other donors' samples. The source material was whole blood, sampled in connection with sensitization to the hapten diphenylcyclopropenone (DPC). The genes are TRBV12-3 or TRBV12-4 and TRBJ2-1, with D perhaps matching TRBD1 or TRBD2 (6 bases each). CDR3: CASSRWGTRGVNEQFF. The DNA of the CDR3 is TGTGCCAGCAGCCGTTGGGGGACGAGGGGGGTCAATGAGCAGTTCTTC.